This TCR beta chain is from a study of T-cell memory formation after mild COVID-19. Study context: Largely donor-specific sequence clusters came from a couple of donors.

The sample holds many counts of this clonotype. With 3 bases removed from V and 0 bases from J, the gap between germline ends came to 12 bases. Germline CDR1 reads SGHRS; CDR2 reads YFSETQ. The length of the CDR3 is 15 residues. TCRdb re-called the 5' RACE reads through MiXCR, storing one row per CDR3 protein. This sample carries 250,000 to 300,000 distinct CDR3 sequences, less than 9.5% of them seen once, and the ten largest clones take around a fifth. The sequence was collected from a man between 18 and 35 years old who had mild COVID-19 (a few samples of this study predate the infection). Cell type and time point are not known. The sample taken for sequencing was PBMCs or a T cell subset sorted from them (not recorded which). This rearrangement joins TRBV5-1 to TRBJ2-5; D is perhaps TRBD1 or TRBD2 (5 bases each). CDR3 sequence reads: CASSWGTGNQETQYF. The CDR3 DNA is TGCGCCAGCAGCTGGGGGACGGGGAACCAAGAGACCCAGTACTTC.